This T cell receptor (beta chain) was retrieved from a study of cytomegalovirus exposure and HLA in healthy donors. Study results and limitations: Later work found that TCR association rates differed between HLA loci; DRB1 had the most and HLA-C the fewest.

This clone was counted between two and nine times. What it binds is not known. CDR3 length equals 11 residues. V lost 11 bases and J lost 3, with 11 bases in between. CDR1 and CDR2 (germline): MNHNS, SASEGT. Primers included in the PCR were 60 Vbeta and 13 Jbeta primers. Sequencing used immunoSEQ multiplex PCR; TCRdb keeps in-frame clones, though not all of them. The profile shows roughly 180,000 clones, 78% of them singletons. The V and J genes are TRBV6-1 and TRBJ2-7; D may be TRBD2 (5 bases). The sequence was obtained from a woman in her 30s in good health and CMV-seropositive. The specimen was PBMCs. This CDR3 is CALGSLYEQYF. CDR3 DNA: TGTGCCCTAGGGAGTCTCTACGAGCAGTACTTC.